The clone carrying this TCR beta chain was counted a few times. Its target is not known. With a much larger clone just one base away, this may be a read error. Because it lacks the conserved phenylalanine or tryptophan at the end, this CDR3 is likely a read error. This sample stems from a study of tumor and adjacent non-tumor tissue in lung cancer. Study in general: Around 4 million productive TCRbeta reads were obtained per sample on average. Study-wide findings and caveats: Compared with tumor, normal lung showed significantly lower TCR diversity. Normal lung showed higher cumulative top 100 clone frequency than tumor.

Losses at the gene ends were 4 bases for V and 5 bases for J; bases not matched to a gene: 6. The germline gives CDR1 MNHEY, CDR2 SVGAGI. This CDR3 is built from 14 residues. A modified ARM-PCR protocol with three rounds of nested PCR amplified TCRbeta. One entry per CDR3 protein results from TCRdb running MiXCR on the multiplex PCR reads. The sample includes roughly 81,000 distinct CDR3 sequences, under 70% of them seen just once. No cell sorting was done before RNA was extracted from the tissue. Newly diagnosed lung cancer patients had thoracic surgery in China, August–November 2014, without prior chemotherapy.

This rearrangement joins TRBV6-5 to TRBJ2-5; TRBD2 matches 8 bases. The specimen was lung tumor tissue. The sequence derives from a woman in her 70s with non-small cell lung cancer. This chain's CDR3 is CASSSWTSTETQYL. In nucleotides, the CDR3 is TGTGCCAGCAGTTCTTGGACTAGCACGGAGACCCAGTACCTC.